The T cell receptor (beta chain) under discussion was sequenced for a study of type 1 regulatory T cells (dated by TCRdb to about 2021). The study in broad terms: An in vitro protocol by which a Tr1-enriched, alloantigen-specific CD4 T cell product named T-allo10 was generated was characterized in the study. Patients with hematological malignancies who were receiving allogeneic hematopoietic stem cell transplantation were the group in which T-allo10 was being clinically evaluated.

A remark on this clonotype: It has no known antigen specificity. Base-call qualities are not available, and no considerably larger clone is one nucleotide away.

Sequencer: Illumina MiSeq. TCRdb applied fastp at Q25 and MiXCR to the public reads, then kept only in-frame beta chains. CDR3 protein sequences are deduplicated, and each keeps its most common genes and DNA. This sample comprises some 89,000 distinct CDR3 sequences, less than 40% of them detected only once. The top ten hold around 2.3% of the sample. Measured from the cysteine to the phenylalanine, the CDR3 is 13 residues long. Only CDR3 DNA remains: 39 bases, in frame from the first base. The germline V gene yields SQVTM for CDR1 and ANQGSEA for CDR2. V is pruned by 4 bases and J by 5 bases, leaving 7 bases of the junction without a gene match.

Sequenced material: CD4+ T cells, either the whole sample or a sorted fraction (not recorded which). This sequence was found in a human donor in good health. Rearrangement joined TRBV29-1 to TRBJ2-5; 7 central bases correspond to TRBD2. DNA sequence: TGCAGCGTTGGCGGGAGCTGGAGGGAGACCCAGTACTTC. Its translation is CSVGGSWRETQYF. The variable domain in full, with residues beyond the CDR3 obtained from the reference TRBV29-1 and TRBJ2-5 genes, is SAVISQKPSRDICQRGTSLTIQCQVDSQVTMMFWYRQQPGQSLTLIATANQGSEATYESGFVIDKFPISRPNLTFSTLTVSNMSPEDSSIYLCSVGGSWRETQYFGPGTRLLVL.